This TCR beta chain was recovered during a study of blood T cell repertoires in COVID-19. As for the study in general: The samples span acute and convalescent COVID-19 from the United States, Italy and Spain.

The germline V gene encodes CDR1 MRHNA and CDR2 SNTAGT. The CDR3 contains 14 residues. V lost 8 bases and J 7 bases, leaving 18 bases between the germline ends. Assay: immunoSEQ multiplex PCR; the TCRdb copy retains only in-frame clones and omits some. The profile shows some 250,000 clones, 80% to 90% of them singletons. The rearrangement joins TRBV6-4 to TRBJ2-1; D is possibly TRBD2 (6 bases). The sample consisted of PBMCs or T cells enriched from blood (not recorded which). This TCR was recovered from a man aged 18 to 30 who had recovered from COVID-19. The CDR3 nucleotides read TGTGCCAGCGGGGGGTCGGGCGTTTTGAATGAGCAGTTCTTC. It translates to CASGGSGVLNEQFF.